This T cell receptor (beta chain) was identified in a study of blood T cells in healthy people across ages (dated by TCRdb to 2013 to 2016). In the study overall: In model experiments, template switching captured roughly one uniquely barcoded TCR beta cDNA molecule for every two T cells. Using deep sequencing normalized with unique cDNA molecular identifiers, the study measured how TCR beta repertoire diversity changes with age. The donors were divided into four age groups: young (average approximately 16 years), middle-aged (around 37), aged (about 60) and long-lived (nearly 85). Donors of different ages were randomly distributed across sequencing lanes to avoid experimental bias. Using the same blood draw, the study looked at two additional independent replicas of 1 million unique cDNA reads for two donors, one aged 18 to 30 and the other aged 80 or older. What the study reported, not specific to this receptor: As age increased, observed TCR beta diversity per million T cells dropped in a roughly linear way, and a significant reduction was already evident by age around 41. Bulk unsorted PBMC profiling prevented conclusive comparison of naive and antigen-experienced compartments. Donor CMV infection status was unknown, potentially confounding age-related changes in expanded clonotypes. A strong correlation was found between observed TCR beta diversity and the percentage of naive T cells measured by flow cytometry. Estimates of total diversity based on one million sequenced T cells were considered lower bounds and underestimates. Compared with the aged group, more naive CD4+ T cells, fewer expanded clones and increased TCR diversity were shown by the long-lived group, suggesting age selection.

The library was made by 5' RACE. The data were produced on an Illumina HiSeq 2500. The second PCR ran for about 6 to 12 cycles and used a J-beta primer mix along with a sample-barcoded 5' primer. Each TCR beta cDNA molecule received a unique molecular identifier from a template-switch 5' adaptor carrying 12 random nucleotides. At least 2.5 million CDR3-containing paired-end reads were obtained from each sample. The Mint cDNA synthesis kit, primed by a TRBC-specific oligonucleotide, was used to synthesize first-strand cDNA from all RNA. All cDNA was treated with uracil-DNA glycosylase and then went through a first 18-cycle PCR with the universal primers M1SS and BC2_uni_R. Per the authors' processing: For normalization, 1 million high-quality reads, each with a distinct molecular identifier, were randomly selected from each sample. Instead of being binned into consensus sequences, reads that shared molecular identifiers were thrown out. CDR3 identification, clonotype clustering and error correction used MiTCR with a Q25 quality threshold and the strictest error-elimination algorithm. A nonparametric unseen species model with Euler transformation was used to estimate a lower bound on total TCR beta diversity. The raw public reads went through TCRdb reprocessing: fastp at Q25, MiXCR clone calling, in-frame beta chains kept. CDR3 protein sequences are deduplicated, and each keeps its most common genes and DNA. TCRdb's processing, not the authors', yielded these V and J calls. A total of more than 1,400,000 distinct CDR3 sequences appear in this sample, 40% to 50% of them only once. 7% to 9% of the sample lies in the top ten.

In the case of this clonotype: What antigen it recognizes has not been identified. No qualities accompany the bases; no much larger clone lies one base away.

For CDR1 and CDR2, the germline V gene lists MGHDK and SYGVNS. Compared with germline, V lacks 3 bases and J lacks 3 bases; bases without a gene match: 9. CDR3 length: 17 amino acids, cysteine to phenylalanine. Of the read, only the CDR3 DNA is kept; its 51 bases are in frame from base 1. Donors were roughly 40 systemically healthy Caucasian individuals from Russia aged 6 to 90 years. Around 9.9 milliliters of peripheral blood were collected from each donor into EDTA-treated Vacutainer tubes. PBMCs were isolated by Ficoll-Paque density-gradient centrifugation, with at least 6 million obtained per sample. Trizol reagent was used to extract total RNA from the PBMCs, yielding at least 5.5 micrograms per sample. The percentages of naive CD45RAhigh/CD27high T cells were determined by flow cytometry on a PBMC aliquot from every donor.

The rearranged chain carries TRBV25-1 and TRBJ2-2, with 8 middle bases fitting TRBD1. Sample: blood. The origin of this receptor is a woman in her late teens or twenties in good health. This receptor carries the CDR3 CASSDPGRTGHTGELFF. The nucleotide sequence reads TGTGCCAGCAGTGATCCCGGGCGGACAGGGCACACCGGGGAGCTGTTTTTT.